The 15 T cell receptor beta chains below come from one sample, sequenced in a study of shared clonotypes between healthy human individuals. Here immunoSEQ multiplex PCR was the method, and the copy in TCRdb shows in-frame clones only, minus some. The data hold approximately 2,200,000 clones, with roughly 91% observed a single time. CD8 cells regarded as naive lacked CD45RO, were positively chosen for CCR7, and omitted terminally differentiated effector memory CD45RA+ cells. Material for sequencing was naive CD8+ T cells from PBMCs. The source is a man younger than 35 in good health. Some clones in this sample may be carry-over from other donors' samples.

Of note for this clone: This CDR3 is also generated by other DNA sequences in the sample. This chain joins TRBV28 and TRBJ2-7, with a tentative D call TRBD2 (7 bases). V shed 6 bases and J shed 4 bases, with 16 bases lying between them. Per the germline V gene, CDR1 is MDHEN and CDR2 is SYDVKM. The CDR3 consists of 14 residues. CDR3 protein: CASSLRGGLYEQYF. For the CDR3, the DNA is TGTGCCAGCAGCCTCCGCGGGGGCCTGTACGAGCAGTACTTC.

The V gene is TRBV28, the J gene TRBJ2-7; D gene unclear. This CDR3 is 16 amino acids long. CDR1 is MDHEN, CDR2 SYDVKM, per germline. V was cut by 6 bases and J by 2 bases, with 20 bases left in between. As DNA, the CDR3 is TGTGCCAGCAGCTCCGGCTGGGCAGGCCCCCCCTACGAGCAGTACTTC. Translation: CASSSGWAGPPYEQYF.

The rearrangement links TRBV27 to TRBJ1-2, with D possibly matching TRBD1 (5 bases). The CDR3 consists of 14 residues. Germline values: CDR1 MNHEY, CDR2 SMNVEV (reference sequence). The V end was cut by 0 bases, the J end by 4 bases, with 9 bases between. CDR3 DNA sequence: TGTGCCAGCAGTTTATCGGGGCAGGGCTATGGCTACACCTTC. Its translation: CASSLSGQGYGYTF.

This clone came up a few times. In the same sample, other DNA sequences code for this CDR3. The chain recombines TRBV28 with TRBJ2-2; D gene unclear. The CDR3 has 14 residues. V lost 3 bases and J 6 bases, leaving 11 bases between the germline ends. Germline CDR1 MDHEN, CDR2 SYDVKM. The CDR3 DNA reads TGTGCCAGCAGTTTCTTGAGAGGAGCCGGGGAGCTGTTTTTT. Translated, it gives CASSFLRGAGELFF.

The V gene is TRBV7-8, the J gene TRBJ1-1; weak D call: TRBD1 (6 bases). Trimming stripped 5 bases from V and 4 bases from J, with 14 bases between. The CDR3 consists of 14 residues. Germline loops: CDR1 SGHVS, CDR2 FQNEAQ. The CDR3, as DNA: TGTGCCAGCAGCACCCAAGACAGGTCCACTGAAGCTTTCTTT. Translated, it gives CASSTQDRSTEAFF.

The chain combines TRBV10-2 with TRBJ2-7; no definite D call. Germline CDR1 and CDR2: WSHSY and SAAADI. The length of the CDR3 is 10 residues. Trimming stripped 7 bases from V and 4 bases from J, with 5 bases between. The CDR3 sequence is CASKSYEQYF. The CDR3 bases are TGCGCCAGCAAGTCATACGAGCAGTACTTC.

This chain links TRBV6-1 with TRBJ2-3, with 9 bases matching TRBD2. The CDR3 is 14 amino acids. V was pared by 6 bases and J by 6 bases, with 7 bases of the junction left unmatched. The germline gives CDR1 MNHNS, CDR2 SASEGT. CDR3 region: CASRSGRQSDTQYF. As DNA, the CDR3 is TGTGCCAGCAGGAGCGGGAGGCAGTCGGATACGCAGTATTTT.

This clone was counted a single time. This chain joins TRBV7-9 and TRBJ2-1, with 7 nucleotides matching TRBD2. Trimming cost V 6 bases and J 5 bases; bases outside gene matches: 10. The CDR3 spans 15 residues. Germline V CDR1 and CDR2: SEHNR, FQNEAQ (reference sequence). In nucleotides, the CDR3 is TGTGCCAGCAGGAGAGGGCTAGCGGCCAACAATGAGCAGTTCTTC. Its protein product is CASRRGLAANNEQFF.

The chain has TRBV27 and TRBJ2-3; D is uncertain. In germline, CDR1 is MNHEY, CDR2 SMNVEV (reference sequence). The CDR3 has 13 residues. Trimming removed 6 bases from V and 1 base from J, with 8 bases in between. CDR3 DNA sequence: TGTGCCAGCAGGGCTTTAGGCACAGATACGCAGTATTTT. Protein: CASRALGTDTQYF.

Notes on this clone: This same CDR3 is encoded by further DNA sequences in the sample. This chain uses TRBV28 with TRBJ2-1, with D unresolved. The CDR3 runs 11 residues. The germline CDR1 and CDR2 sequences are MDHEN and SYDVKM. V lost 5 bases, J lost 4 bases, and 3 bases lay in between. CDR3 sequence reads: CASSGYNEQFF. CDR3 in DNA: TGTGCCAGCAGTGGTTACAATGAGCAGTTCTTC.

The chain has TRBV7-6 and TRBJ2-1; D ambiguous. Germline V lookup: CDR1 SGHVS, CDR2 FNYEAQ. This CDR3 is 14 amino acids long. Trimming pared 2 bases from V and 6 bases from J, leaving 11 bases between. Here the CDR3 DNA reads TGTGCCAGCAGCTTAAGTTCTATAGGCAATGAGCAGTTCTTC. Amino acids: CASSLSSIGNEQFF. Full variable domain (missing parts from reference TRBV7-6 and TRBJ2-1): GAGVSQSPRYKVTKRGQDVALRCDPISGHVSLYWYRQALGQGPEFLTYFNYEAQQDKSGLPNDRFSAERPEGSISTLTIQRTEQRDSAMYRCASSLSSIGNEQFFGPGTRLTVL.

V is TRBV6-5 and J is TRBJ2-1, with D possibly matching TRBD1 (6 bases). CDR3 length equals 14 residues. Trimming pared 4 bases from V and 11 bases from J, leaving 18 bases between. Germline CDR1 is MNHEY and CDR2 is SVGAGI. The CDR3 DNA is TGTGCCAGCAGTTCGGACCACAGGGCCTACAAGCAGTTCTTC. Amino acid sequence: CASSSDHRAYKQFF.

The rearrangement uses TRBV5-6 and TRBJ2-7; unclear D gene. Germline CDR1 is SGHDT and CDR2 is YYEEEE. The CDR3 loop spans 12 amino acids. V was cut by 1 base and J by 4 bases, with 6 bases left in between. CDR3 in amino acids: CASSLNTYEQYF. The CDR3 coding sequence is TGTGCCAGCAGCTTGAACACTTACGAGCAGTACTTC.

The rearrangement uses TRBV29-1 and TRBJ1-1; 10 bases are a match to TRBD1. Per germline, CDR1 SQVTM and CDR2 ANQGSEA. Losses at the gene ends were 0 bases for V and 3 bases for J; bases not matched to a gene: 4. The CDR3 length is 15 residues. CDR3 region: CSVEERGTGDTEAFF. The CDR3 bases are TGCAGCGTTGAAGAGCGCGGGACAGGGGACACTGAAGCTTTCTTT.

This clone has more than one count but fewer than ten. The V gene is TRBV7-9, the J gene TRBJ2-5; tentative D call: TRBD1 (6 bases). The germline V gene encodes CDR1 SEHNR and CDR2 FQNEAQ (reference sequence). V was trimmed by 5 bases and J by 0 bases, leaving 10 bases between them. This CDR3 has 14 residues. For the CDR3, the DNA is TGTGCCAGCAGCACTACAGGGTACCAAGAGACCCAGTACTTC. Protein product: CASSTTGYQETQYF.